The 27 T cell receptor beta chains below were found in one sample sequenced in a study of blood T cell repertoires in COVID-19. Assay: immunoSEQ multiplex PCR; the TCRdb copy retains only in-frame clones and omits some. The table lists around 65,000 clones, around four fifths of them singletons. The sample was peripheral blood. The receptors were sampled from a human donor in a cohort sampled during active COVID-19.

This clone came up many times. This chain uses TRBV7-2 with TRBJ2-7; 7 bases fit TRBD1. V shed 5 bases and J 3 bases; nucleotides not matched to a gene: 4. CDR3 length: 13 amino acids. CDR1 is SGHTA, CDR2 FQGNSA, per germline. The CDR3 loop is CASSRNRGYEQYF. Written as DNA, the CDR3 is TGTGCCAGCAGCCGGAACAGGGGCTACGAGCAGTACTTC.

CDR3: CASSRSGVSNQPQHF. CDR3 in DNA: TGTGCCAGCAGCCGATCAGGGGTTAGCAATCAGCCCCAGCATTTT. The V call is TRBV6-5, the J call TRBJ1-5; weak D call: TRBD1 (6 bases). V lost 6 bases, J lost 0 bases, and 12 bases lay in between. CDR1 is MNHEY and CDR2 is SVGAGI in the germline V gene. The CDR3 spans 15 residues.

V usage is TRBV24-1 and J usage is TRBJ2-5; 10 bases map to TRBD1. Germline V gene data show CDR1 as KGHDR and CDR2 as SFDVKD. Trimming cost V 3 bases and J 5 bases; bases outside gene matches: 5. The CDR3 runs 15 residues. The CDR3 sequence is CATSDRQGAKETQYF. The DNA for the CDR3 is TGTGCCACCAGTGATCGACAGGGGGCGAAGGAGACCCAGTACTTC.

The rearrangement uses TRBV19 and TRBJ2-1; TRBD2 matches 9 bases. CDR3 length equals 15 residues. Trimming took 7 bases from V and 4 from J; bases not matched to a gene: 8. CDR1 and CDR2 (germline): LNHDA, SQIVND (reference sequence). The CDR3, as DNA: TGTGCCAGTAAACAGGTGCGGGGGGGGTACAATGAGCAGTTCTTC. Protein product: CASKQVRGGYNEQFF.

This chain joins TRBV5-1 and TRBJ2-3; 8 bases are a match to TRBD1. This CDR3 comprises 14 residues. CDR1 and CDR2 from the germline V gene are SGHRS and YFSETQ. V shed 4 bases and J 4 bases; nucleotides not matched to a gene: 5. The CDR3 is CASSPDRGPDTQYF. CDR3 nucleotide sequence: TGCGCCAGCAGCCCCGACAGGGGCCCAGATACGCAGTATTTT.

The V gene is TRBV5-8, the J gene TRBJ2-7, with 8 nucleotides matching TRBD1. With V trimmed by 2 bases and J by 9 bases, 13 bases remained unmatched. This CDR3 has 15 amino acids. CDR1 is SGHTS, CDR2 YDEGEE, per germline. The CDR3 spells CASSLLSDRASGQYF. CDR3 DNA: TGTGCCAGCAGCTTATTATCGGACAGGGCCTCGGGGCAGTACTTC.

This chain joins TRBV30 and TRBJ1-2; maybe TRBD1 (6 bases). V lost 5 bases to trimming and J lost 7 bases, with 20 bases between them. CDR3 length: 14 residues. Looked up from germline, CDR1 is GTSNPN and CDR2 is SVGIG (reference sequence). The CDR3 here is CAWCSRQVDGGYTF. The CDR3 bases are TGTGCCTGGTGTAGCCGACAGGTTGATGGTGGCTACACCTTC.

V usage is TRBV27 and J usage is TRBJ2-1; D call uncertain. This CDR3 spans 14 amino acids. Trimming took off 7 bases at V and 0 bases at J, with 10 bases between the two ends. From germline, CDR1 is MNHEY and CDR2 SMNVEV (reference sequence). The chain's CDR3 is CASISGHSYNEQFF. The DNA of the CDR3 is TGTGCCAGCATCTCAGGCCACTCCTACAATGAGCAGTTCTTC.

The chain has TRBV4-2 and TRBJ2-7, with 9 bases aligning to TRBD1. J gave up 5 bases and V 7 bases, and 18 bases lay outside the gene matches. The CDR3 has 17 residues. Germline values: CDR1 LGHNA, CDR2 YNFKEQ. In DNA, the CDR3 is TGTGCCAGCACCTCGATTTCCGGGACAGGGAAAGACGACGAGCAGTACTTC. Its translation: CASTSISGTGKDDEQYF.

The chain carries TRBV2 and TRBJ2-7; 9 nucleotides align to TRBD1. Germline CDR1 reads SNHLY; CDR2 reads FYNNEI. This CDR3 region has 17 residues. V shed 6 bases and J 5 bases; nucleotides not matched to a gene: 17. Here the CDR3 reads CASSGPGQGQRGDEQYF. For the CDR3, the DNA is TGTGCCAGCAGCGGACCGGGACAGGGTCAGCGCGGGGACGAGCAGTACTTC.

The V and J genes are TRBV5-1 and TRBJ2-2; 9 nucleotides match TRBD1. The germline V gene encodes CDR1 SGHRS and CDR2 YFSETQ. The CDR3 extends over 17 amino acids. Trimming took 4 bases from V and 1 from J; bases not matched to a gene: 8. The CDR3 DNA is TGCGCCAGCAGCATATCCGGGACAGGGAGGAACACCGGGGAGCTGTTTTTT. It translates to CASSISGTGRNTGELFF.

The chain combines TRBV4-1 with TRBJ1-2; 8 bases line up with TRBD1. Per germline, CDR1 MGHRA and CDR2 YSYEKL. V was clipped by 3 bases and J by 6 bases; unmatched bases: 12. The CDR3 extends over 16 amino acids. The CDR3 loop reads CASSQVGAGGIDGYTF. In nucleotides, the CDR3 is TGCGCCAGCAGCCAGGTCGGGGCAGGGGGCATAGATGGCTACACCTTC.

The V and J genes are TRBV25-1 and TRBJ2-2; possibly TRBD1 for D (6 bases). There are 15 residues in the CDR3. Germline values: CDR1 MGHDK, CDR2 SYGVNS. V lost 4 bases, J lost 4 bases, and 13 bases lay in between. The CDR3 DNA reads TGTGCCAGCAGTGCGCTACAGGGATTCACCGGGGAGCTGTTTTTT. Residues: CASSALQGFTGELFF.

The rearrangement joins TRBV5-6 to TRBJ1-1, with D possibly matching TRBD1 (6 bases). Trimming took off 3 bases at V and 0 bases at J, with 12 bases between the two ends. The CDR3 consists of 15 residues. CDR1 and CDR2 (germline): SGHDT, YYEEEE. The CDR3 coding sequence is TGTGCCAGCAGCTCGCCGGGACACCTGAACACTGAAGCTTTCTTT. This codes for CASSSPGHLNTEAFF.

The rearrangement uses TRBV3-1 (or the pseudogene TRBV3-2) and TRBJ2-3; tentative D call: TRBD2 (5 bases). CDR3 size: 16 residues. The V and J ends lost 4 bases and 2 bases respectively, with 16 bases between them. From germline, CDR1 is LGHDT and CDR2 YNNKEL (reference sequence). The CDR3 here is CASSPGKRRYTDTQYF. Written as DNA, the CDR3 is TGTGCCAGCAGCCCGGGGAAACGGCGGTACACAGATACGCAGTATTTT.

The chain recombines TRBV20-1 with TRBJ2-7; 7 positions agree with TRBD1. There are 14 residues in the CDR3. Germline CDR1 DFQATT, CDR2 SNEGSKA (reference sequence). Unmatched junction bases numbered 7, after V lost 3 bases and J lost 2 bases. The CDR3 DNA is TGCAGTGCTAGTCCCGGGACAGTAGCCTACGAGCAGTACTTC. Its translation: CSASPGTVAYEQYF.

There are many counts of this clone. This rearrangement joins TRBV4-1 to TRBJ1-4; D unresolved. CDR3 length equals 18 residues. V was trimmed by 0 bases and J by 0 bases, leaving 14 bases between them. CDR1 MGHRA and CDR2 YSYEKL come from the germline V gene. CDR3 sequence (DNA): TGCGCCAGCAGCCAAGATTATCCAGGCCTTGCAACTAATGAAAAACTGTTTTTT. It translates to CASSQDYPGLATNEKLFF.

Concerning this clone: Other DNA sequences in the sample encode the same CDR3. This sequence joins TRBV5-1 and TRBJ1-1, with D maybe TRBD1 (5 bases). Per the germline V gene, CDR1 is SGHRS and CDR2 is YFSETQ. CDR3 length equals 13 residues. V was pared by 5 bases and J by 0 bases, with 8 bases between. In DNA, the CDR3 is TGCGCCAGCAGTTTGACAGTGAACACTGAAGCTTTCTTT. Translated: CASSLTVNTEAFF.

This clone was observed a few times. The J gene is TRBJ2-1, the V gene TRBV10-3; 10 nucleotides align to TRBD2. With V trimmed by 10 bases and J by 6 bases, 15 bases remained unmatched. The CDR3 sequence is 16 residues long. From germline, CDR1 is ENHRY and CDR2 SYGVKD. Here the CDR3 reads CATRGDSGGAGNEQFF. The CDR3 region has the DNA TGTGCCACCCGAGGTGACAGCGGGGGGGCAGGCAATGAGCAGTTCTTC.

V gene TRBV7-8 combines with J gene TRBJ1-5; unclear D gene. CDR1 is SGHVS, CDR2 FQNEAQ, per germline. CDR3 length equals 13 residues. The ends were cut back, 3 bases at V and 2 bases at J, with 5 bases in the middle. CDR3 residues: CASSFSGNQPQHF. CDR3 DNA: TGTGCCAGCAGCTTTTCAGGCAATCAGCCCCAGCATTTT.

Only a few counts were recorded for this clone. The chain combines TRBV5-1 with TRBJ2-2; 8 nucleotides match TRBD1. CDR3 length equals 17 residues. Trimming cost V 0 bases and J 0 bases; bases outside gene matches: 4. Germline V CDR1 and CDR2: SGHRS, YFSETQ. The CDR3 nucleotides read TGCGCCAGCAGCTTGGTGGCAGGGGGCGCGAACACCGGGGAGCTGTTTTTT. Amino acid sequence: CASSLVAGGANTGELFF.

The J gene is TRBJ2-3, the V gene TRBV5-8; D is possibly TRBD2 (6 bases). The CDR3 sequence is 13 residues long. Trimming cost V 1 base and J 6 bases, with 9 bases left between them. Germline V gene data show CDR1 as SGHTS and CDR2 as YDEGEE. In DNA, the CDR3 is TGTGCCAGCAGCTTGTTGGGGAGGGATACGCAGTATTTT. Amino acids: CASSLLGRDTQYF. Together with reference TRBV5-8 and TRBJ2-3, the CDR3 gives the full variable domain: EAGVTQSPTHLIKTRGQQATLRCSPISGHTSVYWYQQALGLGLQFLLWYDEGEERNRGNFPPRFSGRQFPNYSSELNVNALELEDSALYLCASSLLGRDTQYFGPGTRLTVL.

CDR3: CASSYGQGSYNEQFF. As DNA, the CDR3 is TGTGCCAGCAGCTATGGACAGGGTTCCTACAATGAGCAGTTCTTC. V usage is TRBV7-2 and J usage is TRBJ2-1; 8 bases are shared with TRBD1. CDR3 length: 15 amino acids. The germline CDR1 and CDR2 sequences are SGHTA and FQGNSA. Unmatched junction bases numbered 3, after V lost 4 bases and J lost 1 base.

Only one count was recorded for this clone. The chain recombines TRBV5-1 with TRBJ1-1; D not certain. The V end lost 6 bases, the J end lost 4 bases, and 16 bases lay between the germline ends. This CDR3 comprises 14 residues. Germline CDR1 is SGHRS and CDR2 is YFSETQ. The CDR3 protein is CASKSEGVITEAFF. The CDR3 bases are TGCGCCAGCAAATCGGAGGGAGTGATCACTGAAGCTTTCTTT.

The chain combines TRBV7-6 with TRBJ1-2; weak D call: TRBD1 (6 bases). The CDR3 consists of 14 residues. Germline-derived CDR1 and CDR2 are SGHVS and FNYEAQ. V gave up 0 bases and J gave up 8 bases, with 13 bases separating them. The CDR3 coding sequence is TGTGCCAGCAGCTTAGCGCTGGGGGCGCGGGGCTACACCTTC. This encodes CASSLALGARGYTF.

Comment on this clone: The identical CDR3 is also encoded by other nucleotide sequences in the sample. The V call is TRBV5-1, the J call TRBJ2-2; 7 bases agree with TRBD1. The germline CDR1 and CDR2 sequences are SGHRS and YFSETQ. The V and J ends lost 0 bases and 4 bases, in that order; junction bases with no gene match: 3. The CDR3 length is 15 residues. CDR3 residues: CASSLGQGATGELFF. The CDR3 DNA is TGCGCCAGCAGCTTGGGACAGGGTGCCACCGGGGAGCTGTTTTTT.

J is TRBJ2-3 and V is TRBV2; no firm D call. Germline V gene data show CDR1 as SNHLY and CDR2 as FYNNEI. The ends were cut back, 11 bases at V and 6 bases at J, with 18 bases in the middle. The CDR3 runs to 13 residues. The CDR3 here is CAGSGSPSDTQYF. CDR3 in DNA: TGTGCCGGATCCGGGTCACCCTCGGATACGCAGTATTTT.